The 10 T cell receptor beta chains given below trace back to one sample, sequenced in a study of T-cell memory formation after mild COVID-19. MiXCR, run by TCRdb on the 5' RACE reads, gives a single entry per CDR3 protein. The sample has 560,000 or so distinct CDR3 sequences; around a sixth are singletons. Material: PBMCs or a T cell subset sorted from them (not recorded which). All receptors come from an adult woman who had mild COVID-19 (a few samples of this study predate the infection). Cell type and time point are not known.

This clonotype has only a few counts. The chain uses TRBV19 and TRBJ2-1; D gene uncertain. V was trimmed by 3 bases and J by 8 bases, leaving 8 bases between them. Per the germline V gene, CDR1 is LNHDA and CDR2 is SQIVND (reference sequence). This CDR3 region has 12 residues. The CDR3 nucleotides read TGTGCCAGTAGTATTACAGAGTATGAGCAGTTCTTC. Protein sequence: CASSITEYEQFF.

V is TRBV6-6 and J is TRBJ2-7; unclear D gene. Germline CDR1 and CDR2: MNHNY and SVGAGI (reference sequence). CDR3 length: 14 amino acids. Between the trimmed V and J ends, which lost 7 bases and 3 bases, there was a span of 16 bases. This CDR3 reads CASTFYSPGYEQYF. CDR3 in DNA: TGTGCCAGCACCTTTTACTCCCCCGGCTACGAGCAGTACTTC.

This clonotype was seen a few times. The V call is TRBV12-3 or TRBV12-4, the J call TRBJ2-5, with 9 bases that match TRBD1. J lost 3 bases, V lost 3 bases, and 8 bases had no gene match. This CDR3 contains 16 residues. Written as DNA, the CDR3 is TGTGCCAGCAGTTTGGGACAGGGCTGGATGGAAGAGACCCAGTACTTC. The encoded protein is CASSLGQGWMEETQYF.

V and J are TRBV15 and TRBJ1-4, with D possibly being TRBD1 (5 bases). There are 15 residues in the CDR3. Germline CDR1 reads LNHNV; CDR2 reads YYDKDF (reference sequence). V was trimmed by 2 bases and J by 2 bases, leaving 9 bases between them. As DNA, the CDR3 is TGTGCCACCAGCAGATGGGACCCCACTAATGAAAAACTGTTTTTT. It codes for CATSRWDPTNEKLFF.

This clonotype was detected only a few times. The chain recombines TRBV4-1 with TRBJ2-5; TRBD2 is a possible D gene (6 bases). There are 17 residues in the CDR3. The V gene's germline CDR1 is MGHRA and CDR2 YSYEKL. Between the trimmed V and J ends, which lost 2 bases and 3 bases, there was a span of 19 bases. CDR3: CASSQSLLPGLKETQYF. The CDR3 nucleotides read TGCGCCAGCAGCCAATCTCTATTGCCGGGACTGAAAGAGACCCAGTACTTC.

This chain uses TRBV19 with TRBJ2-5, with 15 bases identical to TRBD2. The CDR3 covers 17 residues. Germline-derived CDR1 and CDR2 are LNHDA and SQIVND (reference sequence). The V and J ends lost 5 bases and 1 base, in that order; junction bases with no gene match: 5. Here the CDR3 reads CASSWTSGGAVQETQYF. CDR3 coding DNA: TGTGCCAGTAGTTGGACTAGCGGGGGGGCCGTCCAAGAGACCCAGTACTTC.

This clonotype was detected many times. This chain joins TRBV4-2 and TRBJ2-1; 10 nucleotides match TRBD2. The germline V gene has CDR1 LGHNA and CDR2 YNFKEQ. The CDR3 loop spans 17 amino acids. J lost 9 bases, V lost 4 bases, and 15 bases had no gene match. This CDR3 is CASSPKRSGLASSEQFF. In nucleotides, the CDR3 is TGTGCCAGCAGCCCGAAAAGGTCGGGACTAGCGAGCTCTGAGCAGTTCTTC.

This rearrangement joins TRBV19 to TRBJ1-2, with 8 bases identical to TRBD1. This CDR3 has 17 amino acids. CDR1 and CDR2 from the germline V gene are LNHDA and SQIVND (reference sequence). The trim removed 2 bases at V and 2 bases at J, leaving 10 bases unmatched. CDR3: CASSITLRGQANYGYTF. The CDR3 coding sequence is TGTGCCAGTAGTATAACCCTCCGGGGACAGGCCAACTATGGCTACACCTTC.

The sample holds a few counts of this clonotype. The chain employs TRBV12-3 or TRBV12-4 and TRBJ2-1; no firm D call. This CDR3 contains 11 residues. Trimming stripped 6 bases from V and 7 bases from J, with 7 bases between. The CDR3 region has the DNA TGTGCCAGCAGGTCAGCGAATGAGCAGTTCTTC. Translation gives CASRSANEQFF.

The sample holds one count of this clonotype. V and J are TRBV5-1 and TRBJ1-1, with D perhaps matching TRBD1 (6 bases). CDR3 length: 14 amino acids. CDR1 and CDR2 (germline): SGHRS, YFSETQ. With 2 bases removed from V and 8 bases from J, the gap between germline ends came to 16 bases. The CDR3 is CASSLTGTMAEAFF. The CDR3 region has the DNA TGCGCCAGCAGCTTAACAGGGACGATGGCCGAAGCTTTCTTT.